The T cell receptor beta chain under discussion was sequenced for a study of T-cell memory formation after mild COVID-19. One entry per CDR3 protein, called by TCRdb with MiXCR from the 5' RACE reads. The sample gives some 310,000 distinct CDR3 sequences, approximately 22% of which show up once; 20% to 25% is in the top ten. Germline V lookup: CDR1 LGHNA, CDR2 YSLEER. This CDR3 region has 16 residues. The J segment lost 4 bases and the V segment lost 0 bases, leaving 4 bases of the junction unmatched. The sequenced material came from PBMCs or a T cell subset sorted from them (not recorded which). The V gene is TRBV4-3, the J gene TRBJ2-3; 10 positions match TRBD2. The TCR originated in a man in his late teens or twenties who had mild COVID-19 (a few samples of this study predate the infection). Cell type and time point are not known. In DNA, the CDR3 is TGCGCCAGCAGCCAAGATAGCGGGAGGTTGGCAGATACGCAGTATTTT. It yields the protein CASSQDSGRLADTQYF.